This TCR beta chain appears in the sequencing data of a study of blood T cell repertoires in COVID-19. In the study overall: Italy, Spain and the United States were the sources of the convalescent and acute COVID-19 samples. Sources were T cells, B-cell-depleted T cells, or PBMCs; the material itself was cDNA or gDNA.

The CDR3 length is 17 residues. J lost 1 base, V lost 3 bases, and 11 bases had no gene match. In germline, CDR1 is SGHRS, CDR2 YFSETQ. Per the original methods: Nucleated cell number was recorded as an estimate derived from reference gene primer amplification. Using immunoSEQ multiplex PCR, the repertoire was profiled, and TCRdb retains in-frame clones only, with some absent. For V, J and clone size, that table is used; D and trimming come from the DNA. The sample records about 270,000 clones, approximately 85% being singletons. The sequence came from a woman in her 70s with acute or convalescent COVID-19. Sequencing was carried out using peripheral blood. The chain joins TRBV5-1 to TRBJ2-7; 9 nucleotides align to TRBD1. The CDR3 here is CASSSPLPGTGSYEQYF. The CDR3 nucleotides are TGCGCCAGCAGCTCCCCCCTCCCCGGGACAGGGTCCTACGAGCAGTACTTC.